A selection of T cell receptor beta chains follows, all from one sample in a study of cytomegalovirus exposure and HLA in healthy donors. The protocol was immunoSEQ multiplex PCR, while the TCRdb copy is restricted to in-frame clones and leaves out a portion. The repertoire consists of 70,000 to 90,000 clones, with 70% to 90% occurring once and the leading ten covering under 3.5%. Sequencing input: PBMCs. Receptor source: a man under 40 in good health and CMV-seronegative. Both conserved end residues are part of each CDR3. The order of the fields is J gene, V gene, clone size, CDR3 protein. Size values are once, few and many counts, or a class for expanded clones, and some rows have none.

J: TRBJ2-2
V: TRBV11-2
size: NA
CDR3: CASSLRLAPGELFF

J: TRBJ2-1
V: TRBV27
size: medium-sized
CDR3: CASSSPTGTSGNLYNEQFF

J: TRBJ2-7
V: TRBV9
size: NA
CDR3: CASSVGPGGQYEQYF

J: TRBJ2-1
V: TRBV30
size: NA
CDR3: CAWSSVAAGRSYNEQFF

J: TRBJ2-5
V: TRBV29-1
size: NA
CDR3: CSQTTFNETQYF

J: TRBJ1-3
V: TRBV7-2
size: NA
CDR3: CASSATRTGNTIYF

J: TRBJ1-3
V: TRBV9
size: NA
CDR3: CASSVAARAGNTIYF

J: TRBJ2-7
V: TRBV6-6
size: NA
CDR3: CASSGGQFYEQYF

J: TRBJ2-2
V: TRBV2
size: NA
CDR3: CASSESGRGTGELFF

J: TRBJ2-2
V: TRBV4-2
size: NA
CDR3: CASSQDRGTNTGELFF

J: TRBJ1-1
V: TRBV7-9
size: NA
CDR3: CASSLGHNTEAFF

J: TRBJ1-2
V: TRBV4-1
size: NA
CDR3: CASSQAEGARVYGYTF

J: TRBJ1-3
V: TRBV5-6
size: NA
CDR3: CASSSLGAGNTIYF

J: TRBJ2-3
V: TRBV9
size: NA
CDR3: CASSVWAQGTDTQYF

J: TRBJ1-6
V: TRBV4-3
size: NA
CDR3: CASSQDFINSPLHF

J: TRBJ1-1
V: TRBV28
size: NA
CDR3: CASSSFQGSTFF

J: TRBJ2-1
V: TRBV7-6
size: NA
CDR3: CASSPESGARLVEQFF

J: TRBJ1-1
V: TRBV6-5
size: NA
CDR3: CASSWGLGNTEAFF

J: TRBJ2-4
V: TRBV11-2
size: NA
CDR3: CASSTTKIGKNIQYF

J: TRBJ2-1
V: TRBV11-3
size: once
CDR3: CASRLLAGGSNEQFF

J: TRBJ2-1
V: TRBV27
size: NA
CDR3: CASSQSGGLTKQFF

J: TRBJ2-1
V: TRBV9
size: few
CDR3: CASGENSGRAPDNEQFF

J: TRBJ1-3
V: TRBV11-2
size: once
CDR3: CASSPQGSSGNTIYF

J: TRBJ1-1
V: TRBV4-3
size: NA
CDR3: CASSQDPTGRAFF

J: TRBJ1-2
V: TRBV7-3
size: once
CDR3: CASSSDGSGRGYTF

J: TRBJ2-1
V: TRBV7-3
size: many
CDR3: CASSLIGLAGGEQFF

J: TRBJ1-5
V: TRBV28
size: NA
CDR3: CASSWARGEVQPQHF

J: TRBJ2-5
V: TRBV29-1
size: NA
CDR3: CSVGTSGRGETQYF

J: TRBJ1-1
V: TRBV5-6
size: NA
CDR3: CASSPGQFYEAFF

J: TRBJ2-6
V: TRBV19
size: NA
CDR3: CASSPSSGAPFSGANVLTF

J: TRBJ1-1
V: TRBV18
size: NA
CDR3: CASSPGEGTEAFF

J: TRBJ1-2
V: TRBV5-1
size: NA
CDR3: CASSLFPGGYGYTF

J: TRBJ2-1
V: TRBV29-1
size: NA
CDR3: CSVQGTGGGADEQFF

J: TRBJ2-1
V: TRBV5-1
size: NA
CDR3: CASSLALSGGPQSYNEQFF

J: TRBJ1-6
V: TRBV28
size: NA
CDR3: CAGSPGQVFSPLHF

J: TRBJ2-3
V: TRBV4-1
size: NA
CDR3: CASSQMVVGRRTDTQYF

J: TRBJ1-5
V: TRBV7-2
size: NA
CDR3: CASQWTGPGGNQPQHF

J: TRBJ2-1
V: TRBV12-5
size: NA
CDR3: CASGPPAGGAYNEQFF

J: TRBJ1-4
V: TRBV6-1
size: few
CDR3: CASSESNTPKLFF

J: TRBJ1-3
V: TRBV5-1
size: few
CDR3: CASSLAASSGRGGNTIYF

J: TRBJ1-2
V: TRBV6-5
size: NA
CDR3: CASSYGGGGNYGYTF

J: TRBJ1-3
V: TRBV6-5
size: NA
CDR3: CASSPQGLSGNTIYF